The T cell receptor (beta chain) described here comes from a study of monozygotic twins with inflammatory bowel disease. As to this clonotype: Its antigen is unknown.

A 6-nucleotide sample barcode was carried by the UMIs, which template switching added. TCRdb re-analyzed the 5' RACE reads; it lists each CDR3 protein once, without DNA. Its table lists some 200,000 distinct CDR3 sequences. Findings and caveats of the study: Among the T cells, different subtypes could not be distinguished.

Blood samples measuring 2 to 2.5 ml were taken per donor. Whole-blood RNA isolation (total RNA) proceeded without T cell sorting. The CDR3 totals 16 residues. CDR1 is SEHNR, CDR2 FQNEAQ, per germline (reference sequence). Sequenced input: blood. The V and J genes are TRBV7-9 and TRBJ2-7; the D call from TCRdb, TRBD2, cannot be confirmed without DNA. The receptor was isolated from a human donor with ulcerative colitis or Crohn's disease, or a healthy co-twin of an affected twin (not recorded which). CDR3 sequence reads: CASSYPEGLPSDEQYF.